The 23 T cell receptor beta chains below come from one sample, sequenced in a study of shared clonotypes between healthy human individuals. TCRdb's table, derived via immunoSEQ multiplex PCR, lists solely in-frame clones and lacks some. This sample has approximately 1,500,000 clones, with around 95% found just once. The sample comprised naive CD4+ T cells sorted from blood. Subset indicated: CD45RA+ positively selected. These receptors all come from a young man in good health.

V and J are TRBV27 and TRBJ2-7, with a tentative D call TRBD1 (5 bases). V lost 2 bases and J lost 3, with 14 bases in between. Germline values: CDR1 MNHEY, CDR2 SMNVEV (reference sequence). The CDR3 spans 15 residues. CDR3 nucleotides: TGTGCCAGCAGTTTAACATGGGCAGGACACTACGAGCAGTACTTC. It codes for CASSLTWAGHYEQYF.

This chain joins TRBV4-1 and TRBJ1-1; D call uncertain. Germline V CDR1 and CDR2: MGHRA, YSYEKL. The CDR3 loop spans 13 amino acids. Trimming stripped 0 bases from V and 1 base from J, with 3 bases between. The CDR3 is CASSQERNTEAFF. The CDR3 bases are TGCGCCAGCAGCCAAGAAAGGAACACTGAAGCTTTCTTT.

In regard to this clone: The germline gene is not matched at one end of the junction; a read error may be the cause. Other DNA sequences from this sample encode an identical CDR3 as well. The chain uses TRBV7-7 and TRBJ2-3, with TRBD1 identical over 9 bases. There are 14 residues in the CDR3. Germline CDR1 SSHAT, CDR2 FNYEAQ (reference sequence). The CDR3 loop reads CASSLDRGTDTQYF. CDR3 nucleotides: TGTGCTAGCAGCCTCGACAGGGGGACAGATACGCAGTATTTT.

Here the CDR3 DNA reads TGTGCCAGCAAGGAGGGGCTAGCGGGAGGAGTGGCGAAAGATACGCAGTATTTT. It yields the protein CASKEGLAGGVAKDTQYF. The rearrangement links TRBV28 to TRBJ2-3, with 11 bases aligning to TRBD2. This CDR3 contains 18 residues. Losses at the gene ends were 7 bases for V and 5 bases for J; bases not matched to a gene: 17. Germline-derived CDR1 and CDR2 are MDHEN and SYDVKM.

The chain is built from TRBV7-1 and TRBJ2-7; unclear D gene. TRBV7-1 qualifies as an ORF whose function is uncertain. The CDR3 is 14 amino acids. V was shortened by 7 bases and J by 2 bases, with 15 bases between the two germline ends. As DNA, the CDR3 is TGTGCCAGCACCGTAACCGGGTTAACCTACGAGCAGTACTTC. This encodes CASTVTGLTYEQYF.

The chain recombines TRBV4-2 with TRBJ2-7; TRBD1 is a possible D gene (6 bases). Trimming shortened V by 4 bases and J by 1 base, and 11 bases separated the two germline ends. Germline loops: CDR1 LGHNA, CDR2 YNFKEQ. The CDR3 runs 14 residues. CDR3 sequence (DNA): TGTGCCAGCAGCCCCGACAGGTTATCCTACGAGCAGTACTTC. Protein sequence: CASSPDRLSYEQYF.

This chain links TRBV9 with TRBJ1-1; no reliable D call. The ends were cut back, 1 base at V and 6 bases at J, with 10 bases in the middle. Germline CDR1 and CDR2: SGDLS and YYNGEE. The CDR3 has 13 residues. The CDR3 loop is CASSVTVTAEAFF. In DNA form, the CDR3 reads TGTGCCAGCAGCGTAACGGTGACTGCTGAAGCTTTCTTT.

In this sample, this clone turned up once. This rearrangement joins TRBV27 to TRBJ2-7, with 9 bases aligning to TRBD2. The V gene end was trimmed by 6 bases and the J gene end by 2 bases; junction bases not matched to a gene: 5. In germline, CDR1 is MNHEY, CDR2 SMNVEV (reference sequence). This CDR3 is 14 amino acids long. The CDR3 sequence is CASRGSGRPYEQYF. The CDR3 nucleotides read TGTGCCAGCAGAGGTAGCGGGAGACCCTACGAGCAGTACTTC.

This clone was recorded once. The V and J genes are TRBV15 and TRBJ2-7; D possibly corresponds to TRBD1 (6 bases). V gave up 2 bases and J gave up 6 bases, with 8 bases separating them. The CDR3 loop spans 12 amino acids. CDR1 is LNHNV and CDR2 is YYDKDF in the germline V gene (reference sequence). The CDR3 DNA sequence: TGTGCCACCAGCAGAAACAGGGCCGAGCAGTACTTC. Translation: CATSRNRAEQYF.

This chain uses TRBV10-3 with TRBJ2-7; TRBD2 aligns across 10 bases. The germline V gene encodes CDR1 ENHRY and CDR2 SYGVKD. Trimming at V came to 6 bases and at J to 2 bases, leaving 7 bases not matched to a gene. This CDR3 region has 15 residues. This CDR3 is CAIREKAGGTYEQYF. The CDR3, as DNA: TGTGCCATCAGAGAAAAAGCGGGAGGGACCTACGAGCAGTACTTC.

CDR3 sequence: CSVETPLLGNEQFF. In nucleotides, the CDR3 is TGCAGCGTTGAGACCCCACTCTTGGGCAATGAGCAGTTCTTC. The chain links TRBV29-1 to TRBJ2-1, with D unclear. The germline V gene encodes CDR1 SQVTM and CDR2 ANQGSEA. The CDR3 is made up of 14 amino acids. Trimming removed 3 bases at V and 6 bases at J, with 15 bases between.

The V call is TRBV28, the J call TRBJ2-5; D is unresolved. The CDR3 spans 13 residues. Trimming removed 3 bases at V and 5 bases at J, with 10 bases between. CDR1 is MDHEN, CDR2 SYDVKM, per germline. The CDR3: CASSLILLETQYF. CDR3 DNA sequence: TGTGCCAGCAGTTTGATCCTATTGGAGACCCAGTACTTC.

The genes are TRBV5-1 and TRBJ2-5; D is possibly TRBD1 (6 bases). The CDR3 is 16 residues long. CDR1 and CDR2 (germline): SGHRS, YFSETQ. The ends were cut back, 0 bases at V and 7 bases at J, with 19 bases in the middle. CDR3 coding DNA: TGCGCCAGCAGCTTGGACGTGGGCAGGGGAAGGGGGACCCAGTACTTC. Protein sequence: CASSLDVGRGRGTQYF.

The J gene is TRBJ2-1, the V gene TRBV10-3, with D tentatively TRBD2 (5 bases). This CDR3 is built from 15 residues. Trimming pared 6 bases from V and 0 bases from J, leaving 12 bases between. Looked up from germline, CDR1 is ENHRY and CDR2 is SYGVKD. This CDR3 is CAIRSLASSYNEQFF. The CDR3 DNA is TGTGCCATCAGATCTCTAGCCAGCTCCTACAATGAGCAGTTCTTC.

The V and J genes are TRBV5-6 and TRBJ1-4, with 7 bases aligning to TRBD1. Germline trimming cut 0 bases from V and 6 bases from J; bases unmatched to any gene: 2. From germline, CDR1 is SGHDT and CDR2 YYEEEE. The CDR3 extends over 14 amino acids. Here the CDR3 reads CASSLVGTDEKLFF. The CDR3 DNA reads TGTGCCAGCAGCTTGGTGGGGACAGATGAAAAACTGTTTTTT.

This chain uses TRBV7-9 with TRBJ2-2; 13 nucleotides match TRBD2. The CDR3 has 17 amino acids. Germline-derived CDR1 and CDR2 are SEHNR and FQNEAQ (reference sequence). With V trimmed by 3 bases and J by 6 bases, 7 bases remained unmatched. DNA for the CDR3: TGTGCCAGCAGCTTTGGACTAGCGGGAGCCCACGCCGGGGAGCTGTTTTTT. Translating gives CASSFGLAGAHAGELFF.

J is TRBJ2-7 and V is TRBV6-1; unclear D gene. The CDR3 has 14 residues. Germline values: CDR1 MNHNS, CDR2 SASEGT. V shed 4 bases and J shed 0 bases, with 10 bases lying between them. In DNA form, the CDR3 reads TGTGCCAGCAGTGCCGACATTAACTCCTACGAGCAGTACTTC. Amino acids: CASSADINSYEQYF.

The table lists this clone with a count of one. This sequence joins TRBV9 and TRBJ1-4; D perhaps matches TRBD1 (5 bases). Trimming stripped 0 bases from V and 8 bases from J, with 14 bases between. This CDR3 comprises 15 residues. Germline V gene lookup returns CDR1 SGDLS and CDR2 YYNGEE. In DNA, the CDR3 is TGTGCCAGCAGCGTAGCTGGGGGAGGAGGCGAAAAACTGTTTTTT. It yields the protein CASSVAGGGGEKLFF.

V and J are TRBV28 and TRBJ1-1, with D maybe TRBD1 (5 bases). Trimming removed 7 bases from V and 8 bases from J, with 14 bases in between. Germline V gene sequence: CDR1 MDHEN, CDR2 SYDVKM. The CDR3 is 12 amino acids. For the CDR3, the DNA is TGTGCCAGCAATCTGGGGGGGAAGGAAGCTTTCTTT. The encoded protein is CASNLGGKEAFF.

As DNA, the CDR3 is TGTGCCAGCAGCTTTAAACAGAATTATAACTATGGCTACACCTTC. The encoded protein is CASSFKQNYNYGYTF. The genes are TRBV5-4 and TRBJ1-2; D gene ambiguous. The CDR3 extends over 15 amino acids. Trimming shortened V by 2 bases and J by 1 base, and 12 bases separated the two germline ends. Germline V gene data show CDR1 as SGHNT and CDR2 as YYREEE (reference sequence).

Only one count was recorded for this clone. This chain joins TRBV28 and TRBJ2-7; TRBD1 aligns across 8 bases. V lost 8 bases to trimming and J lost 9 bases; unmatched junction nucleotides: 12. Germline assignment: CDR1 MDHEN and CDR2 SYDVKM. The CDR3 consists of 13 residues. The CDR3 protein is CASAGQGVVRQYF. The CDR3 region has the DNA TGTGCCAGCGCAGGACAGGGAGTGGTACGGCAGTACTTC.

The count of this clone is one. V gene TRBV7-2 combines with J gene TRBJ2-7; 10 bases line up with TRBD2. The germline V gene encodes CDR1 SGHTA and CDR2 FQGNSA. The CDR3 runs to 14 residues. V dropped 7 bases and J dropped 4; count of bases not matched to a gene: 7. The CDR3 coding sequence is TGTGCCAGCACCCAAGCGGGAGGGCCTTACGAGCAGTACTTC. Protein: CASTQAGGPYEQYF.

This chain uses TRBV5-1 with TRBJ1-2; 12 nucleotides line up with TRBD1. Germline V lookup: CDR1 SGHRS, CDR2 YFSETQ. V was pared by 4 bases and J by 8 bases, with 12 bases of the junction left unmatched. The CDR3 extends over 16 amino acids. The CDR3 coding sequence is TGCGCCAGCAGCCCCTCGACGGGACAGGGGGCGGGGGGCTACACCTTC. It codes for CASSPSTGQGAGGYTF.